This TCR beta chain emerged from a study of vaccination and CD4 T cells after COVID-19. As for the study in general: There were six male and four female convalescents, and two of them were Hispanic.

The Oncomine TCR Beta short-read assay was what sequenced the DNA obtained from cultured CD4+ T cells. TCRdb recomputed calls from the PCR reads with MiXCR, one row per CDR3 protein. The sample holds 3,400 or so distinct CDR3 sequences, 70% to 85% seen once. The germline V gene has CDR1 MNHEY and CDR2 SVGAGI. The CDR3 contains 17 residues. The V gene lost 0 bases and the J gene lost 2 bases, with 13 bases spanning the gap. The treatment here: approximately nine-day PBMC culture with coronavirus spike peptide pools or control peptides (ViraFEST assay). Negative selection enriched CD4+ T cells from cultures at 9 to 11 days. Points on this clonotype: The target antigen is unknown.

The sequencing sample was made of CD4+ T cells from blood, cultured in vitro. This TCR was sampled from a human donor who had recovered from COVID-19. The V and J genes are TRBV6-5 and TRBJ2-2, with D tentatively TRBD1 (5 bases). The CDR3 sequence is CASSYSSLGVNTGELFF. As DNA, the CDR3 is TGTGCCAGCAGTTACTCATCCCTAGGGGTCAACACCGGGGAGCTGTTTTTT.